The 13 T cell receptor beta chains below were found in one sample sequenced in a study of blood T cell repertoires in COVID-19. Using immunoSEQ multiplex PCR, the repertoire was profiled, and TCRdb retains in-frame clones only, with some absent. The sample records 300,000 to 350,000 clones, around 82% being singletons. Sequenced: peripheral blood. The source of these receptors is a man aged 25-45 years with active or convalescent COVID-19.

CDR3 loop: CASSLLPGTGLSGANVLTF. CDR3 in DNA: TGTGCCAGCAGCCTTCTCCCTGGAACAGGGCTATCTGGGGCCAACGTCCTGACTTTC. The gene calls are TRBV9 and TRBJ2-6; D is possibly TRBD1 (6 bases). V lost 4 bases, J lost 1 base, and 21 bases lay in between. This CDR3 region has 19 residues. Germline CDR1 reads SGDLS; CDR2 reads YYNGEE.

To note about this clone: One end of the junction fails to match germline, which may point to a read error. The CDR3 nucleotides are TGCGCCAGCAGCCAAGGGCCCGGGAGCACCCCCCAGCGAGGGGACTTC. It is translated as CASSQGPGSTPQRGDF. This chain uses TRBV4-1 with TRBJ2-7; D may be TRBD2 (6 bases). The CDR3 extends over 16 amino acids. CDR1 and CDR2 (germline): MGHRA, YSYEKL.

This chain links TRBV5-5 with TRBJ2-1, with a tentative D call TRBD2 (5 bases). CDR1 is SGHKS and CDR2 is YYEKEE in the germline V gene (reference sequence). The CDR3 runs to 11 residues. The germline V and J ends were trimmed by 5 bases and 7 bases, with 7 bases remaining between them. DNA for the CDR3: TGTGCCAGCAGTACGGGGAATGAGCAGTTCTTC. Translating gives CASSTGNEQFF.

The chain has TRBV10-3 and TRBJ2-3; TRBD2 is a possible D gene (6 bases). V was clipped by 6 bases and J by 1 base, with 17 bases between them. Germline-derived CDR1 and CDR2 are ENHRY and SYGVKD. This CDR3 contains 16 residues. Written as DNA, the CDR3 is TGTGCCATCAGGGATTCCATTAGCGGCCGCACAGATACGCAGTATTTT. This sequence encodes CAIRDSISGRTDTQYF.

This sequence joins TRBV4-1 and TRBJ2-5, with 9 bases lining up with TRBD2. The length of the CDR3 is 16 residues. J lost 5 bases, V lost 3 bases, and 10 bases had no gene match. Germline CDR1 reads MGHRA; CDR2 reads YSYEKL. The CDR3 sequence is CASSQWASGVGETQYF. The CDR3 nucleotides read TGCGCCAGCAGCCAGTGGGCTAGCGGGGTTGGGGAGACCCAGTACTTC.

The chain employs TRBV10-3 and TRBJ2-7; TRBD2 is a possible D gene (5 bases). Trimming removed 0 bases at V and 4 bases at J, with 13 bases between. The CDR3 extends over 15 amino acids. Per germline, CDR1 ENHRY and CDR2 SYGVKD. The CDR3 here is CAISESGLEVYEQYF. DNA of the CDR3: TGTGCCATCAGTGAGTCGGGCCTGGAGGTGTACGAGCAGTACTTC.

The chain uses TRBV19 and TRBJ2-7; D might be TRBD1 (6 bases). The CDR3 covers 16 residues. Germline V gene data show CDR1 as LNHDA and CDR2 as SQIVND (reference sequence). The V end lost 5 bases, the J end lost 2 bases, and 19 bases lay between the germline ends. CDR3 sequence: CASSPLNTGNPYEQYF. The CDR3, as DNA: TGTGCCAGTAGTCCGCTCAACACAGGGAACCCCTACGAGCAGTACTTC.

This chain connects TRBV25-1 to TRBJ2-1, with TRBD2 matching over 9 bases. This CDR3 is built from 16 residues. The J segment lost 4 bases and the V segment lost 9 bases, leaving 13 bases of the junction unmatched. Germline V gene data show CDR1 as MGHDK and CDR2 as SYGVNS. The CDR3 DNA is TGTGCCAGTGGACAGGTAGCGGGAGAACGGTACAATGAGCAGTTCTTC. Translated, it gives CASGQVAGERYNEQFF.

The chain carries TRBV9 and TRBJ1-5, with TRBD1 identical over 9 bases. CDR1 SGDLS and CDR2 YYNGEE come from the germline V gene. There are 15 residues in the CDR3. The ends lost 5 bases at V and 7 bases at J; junction bases unmatched: 10. As DNA, the CDR3 is TGTGCCAGCAGTGGGGGGACAGGGCAAGGACAGCCCCAGCATTTT. Its translation is CASSGGTGQGQPQHF.

This CDR3 is CASSPTQTSEQYF. CDR3 bases: TGCGCCAGCAGCCCCACGCAAACAAGCGAGCAGTACTTC. The chain links TRBV4-3 to TRBJ2-7; D call uncertain. Germline V gene sequence: CDR1 LGHNA, CDR2 YSLEER. V was trimmed by 4 bases and J by 6 bases, leaving 13 bases between them. The CDR3 loop spans 13 amino acids.

This clone was picked up a small number of times. This sequence joins TRBV6-5 and TRBJ2-1, with TRBD2 matching over 11 bases. The V and J ends lost 4 bases and 6 bases, in that order; junction bases with no gene match: 2. Germline V gives CDR1 MNHEY, CDR2 SVGAGI. The CDR3 spans 14 residues. The CDR3 nucleotides read TGTGCCAGCAGTTTAGGACTAGCGGGCAATGAGCAGTTCTTC. It specifies CASSLGLAGNEQFF.

The V and J genes are TRBV4-2 and TRBJ1-5; D is perhaps TRBD1 (5 bases). V dropped 3 bases and J dropped 13 bases, with 13 bases sitting between them. Per the germline V gene, CDR1 is LGHNA and CDR2 is YNFKEQ. The CDR3 loop spans 12 amino acids. The CDR3 coding sequence is TGTGCCAGCAGCCAGGGGGGGGATACTCAGCATTTT. Its translation is CASSQGGDTQHF.

The V and J genes are TRBV7-2 and TRBJ1-1; perhaps TRBD1 as D (5 bases). Germline CDR1 and CDR2: SGHTA and FQGNSA. V shed 5 bases and J shed 1 base, with 11 bases lying between them. The CDR3 is 14 amino acids. The CDR3 loop reads CASSLYTGNTEAFF. In DNA form, the CDR3 reads TGTGCCAGCAGCCTCTACACAGGGAACACTGAAGCTTTCTTT.